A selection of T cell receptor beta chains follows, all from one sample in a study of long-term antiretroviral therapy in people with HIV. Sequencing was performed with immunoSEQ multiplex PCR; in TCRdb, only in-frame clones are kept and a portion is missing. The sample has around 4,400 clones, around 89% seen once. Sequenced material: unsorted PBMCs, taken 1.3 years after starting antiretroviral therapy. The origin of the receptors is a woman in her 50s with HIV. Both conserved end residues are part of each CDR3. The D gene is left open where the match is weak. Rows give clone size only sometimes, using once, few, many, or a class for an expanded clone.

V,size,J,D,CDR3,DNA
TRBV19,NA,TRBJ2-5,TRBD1,CASSSRQGRETQYF,TGTGCCAGCTCTTCCAGACAGGGGAGGGAGACCCAGTACTTC
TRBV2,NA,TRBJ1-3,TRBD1,CASSWDRASSGNTIYF,TGTGCCAGCAGTTGGGACAGGGCCTCCTCTGGAAACACCATATATTTT
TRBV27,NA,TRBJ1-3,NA,CASSGTLPGNTIYF,TGTGCCAGCAGCGGGACACTTCCTGGAAACACCATATATTTT
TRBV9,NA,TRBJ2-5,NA,CASNRGREETQYF,TGTGCCAGCAATAGGGGCCGGGAGGAGACCCAGTACTTC
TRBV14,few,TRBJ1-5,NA,CASSRTAHSNQPQHF,TGTGCCAGCAGCCGGACTGCTCATAGCAATCAGCCCCAGCATTTT
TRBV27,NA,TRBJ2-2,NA,CASSRKNTGELFF,TGTGCCAGCAGCCGAAAGAACACCGGGGAGCTGTTTTTT
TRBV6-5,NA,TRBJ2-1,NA,CASSPLIGGNEQFF,TGTGCCAGCAGCCCCTTAATTGGGGGCAATGAGCAGTTCTTC
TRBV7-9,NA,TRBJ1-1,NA,CASSLWGGTEAFF,TGTGCCAGCAGCTTATGGGGAGGCACTGAAGCTTTCTTT
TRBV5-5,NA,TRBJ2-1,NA,CASSLDSYNEQFF,TGTGCCAGCAGCTTGGACTCCTACAATGAGCAGTTCTTC
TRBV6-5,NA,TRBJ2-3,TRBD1,CASGDSYTDTQYF,TGTGCCAGCGGGGACAGCTACACAGATACGCAGTATTTT
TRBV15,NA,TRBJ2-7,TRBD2,CATSRGTGGPSYEQYF,TGTGCCACCAGCAGAGGGACGGGGGGGCCCTCGTACGAGCAGTACTTC
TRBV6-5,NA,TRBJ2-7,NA,CASSQNYEQYF,TGTGCCAGCAGCCAGAATTACGAGCAGTACTTC
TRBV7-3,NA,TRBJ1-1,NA,CASSPTGGNTEAFF,TGTGCCAGCAGCCCAACAGGTGGGAACACTGAAGCTTTCTTT
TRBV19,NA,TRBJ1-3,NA,CASSRQPISGNTIYF,TGTGCCAGTAGTAGACAGCCTATCTCTGGAAACACCATATATTTT
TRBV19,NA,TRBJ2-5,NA,CASSIRGGQETQYF,TGTGCCAGTAGTATAAGAGGCGGCCAAGAGACCCAGTACTTC
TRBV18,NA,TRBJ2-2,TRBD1,CASSPSRTGALGELFF,TGTGCCAGCTCACCAAGTAGGACAGGGGCACTCGGGGAGCTGTTTTTT
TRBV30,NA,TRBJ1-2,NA,CARIGPHHGYTF,TGTGCCCGGATCGGACCACACCATGGCTACACCTTC
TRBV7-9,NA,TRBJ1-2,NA,CASTPGYGYTF,TGTGCCAGCACCCCGGGTTATGGCTACACCTTC
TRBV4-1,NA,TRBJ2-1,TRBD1,CASSPSDRGDNEQFF,TGCGCCAGCAGCCCCTCGGACAGGGGAGACAATGAGCAGTTCTTC
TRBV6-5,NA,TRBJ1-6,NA,CASKEDRSSLHF,TGTGCCAGCAAAGAGGACAGATCCTCCCTCCACTTT
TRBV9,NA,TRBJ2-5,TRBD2,CASTKGVLAGGETQYF,TGTGCCAGCACCAAGGGGGTCCTAGCGGGCGGGGAGACCCAGTACTTC
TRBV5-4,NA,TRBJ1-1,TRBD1,CASSLAGGKTEAFF,TGTGCCAGCAGCTTGGCAGGGGGGAAAACTGAAGCTTTCTTT
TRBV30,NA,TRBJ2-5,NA,CAWKPLYRDQETQYF,TGTGCCTGGAAACCCCTGTACAGAGACCAAGAGACCCAGTACTTC
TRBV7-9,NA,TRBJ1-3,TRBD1,CASNDGTVGNTIYF,TGTGCCAGCAACGACGGGACAGTGGGAAACACCATATATTTT
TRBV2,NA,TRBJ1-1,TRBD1,CASRDRGQTEAFF,TGTGCCAGCAGGGACAGGGGGCAAACTGAAGCTTTCTTT
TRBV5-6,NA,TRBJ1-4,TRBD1,CASSRPDRVNEKLFF,TGTGCCAGCAGCCGCCCGGACAGGGTGAACGAAAAACTGTTTTTT
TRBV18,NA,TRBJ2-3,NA,CASSPFGGAMNTQYF,TGTGCCAGCTCACCCTTTGGGGGGGCCATGAATACGCAGTATTTT
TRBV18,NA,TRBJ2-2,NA,CASSPQAGELFF,TGTGCCAGCTCACCACAGGCCGGGGAGCTGTTTTTT
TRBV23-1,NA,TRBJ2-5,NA,CASSHEGETQYF,TGCGCCAGCAGTCACGAGGGAGAGACCCAGTACTTC
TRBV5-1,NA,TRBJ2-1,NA,CASSKLPQTTWNEQFF,TGCGCCAGCAGCAAACTTCCCCAAACAACGTGGAATGAGCAGTTCTTC
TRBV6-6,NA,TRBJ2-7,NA,CASSYPAGGSFQYF,TGTGCCAGCAGTTACCCGGCCGGCGGGTCCTTCCAGTACTTC
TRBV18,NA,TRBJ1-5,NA,CASSPGGSNQPQHF,TGTGCCAGCTCACCAGGAGGTAGCAATCAGCCCCAGCATTTT
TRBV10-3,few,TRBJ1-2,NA,CAIGQDYGYTF,TGTGCCATCGGGCAGGACTATGGCTACACCTTC
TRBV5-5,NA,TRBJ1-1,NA,CASSLREGHVNTEAFF,TGTGCCAGCAGCTTAAGGGAGGGGCACGTGAACACTGAAGCTTTCTTT
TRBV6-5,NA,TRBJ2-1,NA,CASSSRFGTSNEQFF,TGTGCCAGCAGTTCCCGCTTCGGGACCTCCAATGAGCAGTTCTTC
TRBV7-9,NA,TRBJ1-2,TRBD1,CASSSDRVDYGYTF,TGTGCCAGCAGTTCCGACAGGGTTGACTATGGCTACACCTTC
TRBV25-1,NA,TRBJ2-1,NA,CASSAPNTHSYNEQFF,TGTGCCAGCAGCGCTCCTAACACTCACTCCTACAATGAGCAGTTCTTC
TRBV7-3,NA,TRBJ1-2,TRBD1,CASSQKETPDRVNYGYTF,TGTGCCAGCAGCCAAAAAGAAACGCCGGACAGGGTAAACTATGGCTACACCTTC
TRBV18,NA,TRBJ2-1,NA,CASSPGGAGVNEQFF,TGTGCCAGCTCACCTGGTGGAGCGGGTGTCAATGAGCAGTTCTTC
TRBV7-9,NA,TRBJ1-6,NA,CASSLEGGSPLHF,TGTGCCAGCAGCTTAGAGGGGGGATCACCCCTCCACTTT
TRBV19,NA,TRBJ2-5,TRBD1,CASSIRQGAQETQYF,TGTGCCAGTAGTATTCGACAGGGGGCTCAAGAGACCCAGTACTTC
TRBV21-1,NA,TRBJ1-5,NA,CASSKEGAGLRGNQPQHF,TGTGCCAGCAGCAAAGAGGGGGCAGGGTTGAGGGGCAATCAGCCCCAGCATTTT
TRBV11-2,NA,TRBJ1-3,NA,CASSSRPGDSGNTIYF,TGTGCCAGCAGCTCCCGTCCAGGGGACTCTGGAAACACCATATATTTT
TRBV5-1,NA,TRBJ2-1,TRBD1,CASSPQSGTGYNEQFF,TGCGCCAGCAGTCCCCAGTCCGGGACAGGTTACAATGAGCAGTTCTTC
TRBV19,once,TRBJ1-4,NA,CASSIDTGLLTLEDEKLFF,TGTGCCAGTAGTATAGACACAGGTCTACTCACCCTAGAGGATGAAAAACTGTTTTTT
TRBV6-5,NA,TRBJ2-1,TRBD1,CASSYDDRAGNEQFF,TGTGCCAGCAGTTACGATGACAGGGCTGGCAATGAGCAGTTCTTC
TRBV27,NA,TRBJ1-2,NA,CASSLQGRGYGYTF,TGTGCCAGCAGTTTACAGGGTCGGGGCTATGGCTACACCTTC